The subject of this entry is one T cell receptor (beta chain). No antigen is known for it. V shed 0 bases and J shed 0 bases, with 13 bases lying between them. The length of the CDR3 is 17 residues. From germline, CDR1 is WNHNN and CDR2 SYGVQD (reference sequence). It was CD45RO-negative cells, positively selected for CCR7, that made up naive CD8 cells, with terminally differentiated effector memory CD45RA+ cells excluded. This sample is part of a study of shared clonotypes between healthy human individuals. Study-wide results and caveats: Clonotypes that were shared across a handful of donors made up about 5.1% of naive CD4 clonotypes.

Sorted-subset replicate PCRs used approximately 180 ng of genomic DNA. This amount corresponded to approximately 30,000 T cell genomes. Produced via immunoSEQ multiplex PCR; TCRdb's table is partial and in-frame only. Among 2 million to 2.5 million clones listed, over 85% were seen once. The chain is built from TRBV10-1 and TRBJ2-3, with unresolved D. Sample: naive CD8+ T cells sorted from blood. The receptor was derived from a young man in good health. The CDR3 DNA sequence: TGCGCCAGCAGTGAGTCCATAGAGGAGACTAGCACAGATACGCAGTATTTT. Encoded protein: CASSESIEETSTDTQYF.